The present TCR beta chain was sequenced within a study of blood T cell repertoires in COVID-19. TCRdb's copy holds only in-frame clones and misses some; the assay was immunoSEQ multiplex PCR. Among about 89,000 clones listed, around 80% were seen once. The sample comprised peripheral blood. The origin of this receptor is a man aged 65 to 79 with acute or convalescent COVID-19.

The CDR3 is CASSFYGTGGNQPQHF. The CDR3 DNA is TGTGCCAGCAGCTTCTACGGGACAGGGGGGAATCAGCCCCAGCATTTT. The chain is built from TRBV7-9 and TRBJ1-5; 11 nucleotides line up with TRBD1. The germline gives CDR1 SEHNR, CDR2 FQNEAQ (reference sequence). The ends lost 3 bases at V and 4 bases at J; junction bases unmatched: 5. This CDR3 is built from 16 residues.